The 31 T cell receptor beta chains below all came from one sample that was sequenced in a study of PD-1 blockade in classical Hodgkin lymphoma. Autologous stem cell transplantation was followed by relapse in every patient, and brentuximab vedotin exposure varied. Using immunoSEQ multiplex PCR, the repertoire was profiled, and TCRdb retains in-frame clones only, with some absent. Of about 36,000 clones in the sample, roughly three quarters were seen once. Sequenced here: peripheral blood mononuclear cells (PBMCs), sampled before the second cycle of nivolumab. These receptor sequences come from a human donor with classical Hodgkin lymphoma.

The V and J genes are TRBV6-1 and TRBJ2-4; no definite D call. Trimming removed 7 bases from V and 9 bases from J, with 13 bases in between. Germline CDR1 MNHNS, CDR2 SASEGT. CDR3 length: 12 residues. This CDR3 reads CASTPDASIQYF. CDR3 sequence (DNA): TGTGCCAGCACCCCGGACGCCAGCATTCAGTACTTC.

The V and J genes are TRBV18 and TRBJ2-1, with D possibly matching TRBD1 (7 bases). CDR1 KGHSH and CDR2 LQKENI come from the germline V gene. V lost 3 bases and J 4 bases, leaving 13 bases between the germline ends. The CDR3 runs 15 residues. The CDR3 loop is CASSPIPGGYNEQFF. CDR3 DNA sequence: TGTGCCAGCTCACCGATCCCAGGGGGGTACAATGAGCAGTTCTTC. Variable domain in full (rest from reference TRBV18 and TRBJ2-1): NAGVMQNPRHLVRRRGQEARLRCSPMKGHSHVYWYRQLPEEGLKFMVYLQKENIIDESGMPKERFSAEFPKEGPSILRIQQVVRGDSAAYFCASSPIPGGYNEQFFGPGTRLTVL.

The chain has TRBV4-3 and TRBJ1-1; D is unresolved. The germline V gene has CDR1 LGHNA and CDR2 YSLEER. The CDR3 contains 14 residues. The V end was cut by 3 bases, the J end by 7 bases, with 15 bases between. This CDR3 is CASSHRGHRNEAFF. The CDR3 region has the DNA TGCGCCAGCAGCCACAGAGGTCATCGAAATGAAGCTTTCTTT.

The J gene is TRBJ1-6, the V gene TRBV4-3; D is unresolved. The CDR3 totals 17 residues. The germline CDR1 and CDR2 sequences are LGHNA and YSLEER. The V gene lost 4 bases and the J gene lost 10 bases, with 23 bases spanning the gap. The CDR3 coding sequence is TGCGCCAGCAGCCGCTCCGTGAGCCCTATCCAGAGATCACCCCTCCACTTT. This sequence encodes CASSRSVSPIQRSPLHF.

The chain recombines TRBV4-3 with TRBJ1-3; unclear D gene. The germline V and J ends were trimmed by 0 bases and 4 bases, with 4 bases remaining between them. Germline CDR1 is LGHNA and CDR2 is YSLEER. The CDR3 length is 13 residues. The CDR3 spells CASSQEGGNTIYF. The CDR3 DNA sequence: TGCGCCAGCAGCCAAGAAGGCGGAAACACCATATATTTT.

The chain recombines TRBV9 with TRBJ1-4; D might be TRBD1 (6 bases). The CDR3 is 15 residues long. V shed 2 bases and J shed 8 bases, with 16 bases lying between them. Germline CDR1 SGDLS, CDR2 YYNGEE. CDR3 in amino acids: CASSVGHAIEEKLFF. As DNA, the CDR3 is TGTGCCAGCAGCGTGGGACATGCCATAGAGGAAAAACTGTTTTTT.

This chain links TRBV6-1 with TRBJ2-1; D possibly matches TRBD1 or TRBD2 (5 bases each). The CDR3 runs to 15 residues. Per the germline V gene, CDR1 is MNHNS and CDR2 is SASEGT. V was clipped by 6 bases and J by 5 bases, with 17 bases between them. CDR3 sequence: CASRISPGPHNEQFF. The CDR3 DNA sequence: TGTGCCAGCAGGATATCTCCGGGACCGCACAATGAGCAGTTCTTC.

The chain carries TRBV2 and TRBJ1-5, with 11 nucleotides matching TRBD1. This CDR3 is 14 amino acids long. Germline lookup yields CDR1 SNHLY and CDR2 FYNNEI. V shed 6 bases and J 7 bases; nucleotides not matched to a gene: 5. This CDR3 reads CASSGTGGGQPQHF. CDR3 nucleotide sequence: TGTGCCAGCAGCGGGACAGGGGGAGGGCAGCCCCAGCATTTT.

V and J are TRBV19 and TRBJ1-5; 7 bases line up with TRBD1. Trimming removed 8 bases from V and 0 bases from J; junction bases left unmatched: 16. This CDR3 has 18 amino acids. Germline V gene data show CDR1 as LNHDA and CDR2 as SQIVND (reference sequence). CDR3 sequence reads: CASRSRGQSVLSNQPQHF. The CDR3, as DNA: TGTGCCAGTCGTAGCAGGGGACAGAGCGTCCTTAGCAATCAGCCCCAGCATTTT.

The chain carries TRBV19 and TRBJ1-1; D ambiguous. CDR1 LNHDA and CDR2 SQIVND come from the germline V gene (reference sequence). V shed 6 bases and J shed 7 bases, with 18 bases lying between them. The CDR3 covers 14 residues. The CDR3 is CASSMAPRAFEAFF. DNA for the CDR3: TGTGCCAGTAGCATGGCCCCCAGAGCGTTTGAAGCTTTCTTT.

V and J are TRBV29-1 and TRBJ1-1; maybe TRBD1 (5 bases). V lost 5 bases, J lost 7 bases, and 11 bases lay in between. Germline V gives CDR1 SQVTM, CDR2 ANQGSEA. This CDR3 region has 11 residues. In nucleotides, the CDR3 is TGCAGCGTTATGGGGGGGGATGAAGCTTTCTTT. It translates to CSVMGGDEAFF.

This chain connects TRBV6-1 to TRBJ2-7; tentative D call: TRBD1 (6 bases). Germline CDR1 MNHNS, CDR2 SASEGT. This CDR3 comprises 15 residues. Trimming pared 8 bases from V and 7 bases from J, leaving 24 bases between. Here the CDR3 reads CASSRDIQASGEQYF. CDR3 bases: TGTGCCAGCTCTCGGGACATCCAAGCCTCCGGTGAGCAGTACTTC.

The V call is TRBV30, the J call TRBJ2-3; D is ambiguous. The CDR3 is 13 residues long. V was pared by 0 bases and J by 1 base, with 5 bases between. CDR1 is GTSNPN and CDR2 is SVGIG in the germline V gene (reference sequence). The CDR3 loop reads CAWSVGGTDTQYF. CDR3 DNA: TGTGCCTGGAGTGTAGGCGGCACAGATACGCAGTATTTT.

The rearrangement links TRBV7-8 to TRBJ1-1, with D tentatively TRBD1 (6 bases). Germline V gene sequence: CDR1 SGHVS, CDR2 FQNEAQ. The V end was cut by 5 bases, the J end by 3 bases, with 10 bases between. CDR3 length equals 13 residues. CDR3 amino acids: CASSPDSYTEAFF. CDR3 in DNA: TGTGCCAGCAGCCCGGACAGTTACACTGAAGCTTTCTTT.

V usage is TRBV6-5 and J usage is TRBJ2-7; D uncertain. The CDR3 is 11 amino acids. V was shortened by 4 bases and J by 3 bases, with 4 bases between the two germline ends. CDR1 is MNHEY and CDR2 is SVGAGI in the germline V gene. The CDR3 region is CASSSLYEQYF. The CDR3 DNA sequence: TGTGCCAGCAGTTCCCTCTACGAGCAGTACTTC.

The rearrangement uses TRBV9 and TRBJ2-5, with 8 bases fitting TRBD2. There are 15 residues in the CDR3. The germline V gene encodes CDR1 SGDLS and CDR2 YYNGEE. Trimming at V came to 4 bases and at J to 1 base, leaving 6 bases not matched to a gene. The CDR3 nucleotides are TGTGCCAGCAGCTACGGGGGGGGCACCCAAGAGACCCAGTACTTC. Translated, it gives CASSYGGGTQETQYF.

The CDR3 loop is CASSLGTGGNSYTF. The CDR3 DNA follows: TGTGCCAGCTCACTCGGGACAGGGGGCAATAGCTACACCTTC. The chain carries TRBV18 and TRBJ1-2; TRBD1 agrees at 12 bases. Germline values: CDR1 KGHSH, CDR2 LQKENI. This CDR3 comprises 14 residues. The junction had 6 bases not matched to a gene; V was cut back by 4 bases and J by 9 bases. The full variable domain, with the rest looked up from reference TRBV18 and TRBJ1-2, is NAGVMQNPRHLVRRRGQEARLRCSPMKGHSHVYWYRQLPEEGLKFMVYLQKENIIDESGMPKERFSAEFPKEGPSILRIQQVVRGDSAAYFCASSLGTGGNSYTFGSGTRLTVV.

V is TRBV7-3 and J is TRBJ2-1; D is unresolved. The germline V gene encodes CDR1 SGHTA and CDR2 FQGTGA. Trimming pared 4 bases from V and 9 bases from J, leaving 10 bases between. The CDR3 covers 12 residues. The CDR3: CASSSEVGEQFF. DNA of the CDR3: TGTGCCAGCAGCTCAGAAGTTGGTGAGCAGTTCTTC.

This clone was seen more than once but under ten times. The chain is built from TRBV28 and TRBJ2-7; the D call may be TRBD1 or TRBD2 (7 bases each). With 6 bases removed from V and 1 base from J, the gap between germline ends came to 13 bases. This CDR3 comprises 14 residues. The germline CDR1 and CDR2 sequences are MDHEN and SYDVKM. CDR3 region: CASSSRGGSYEQYF. The CDR3 region has the DNA TGTGCCAGCAGCTCCAGGGGGGGGTCCTACGAGCAGTACTTC. The whole variable domain, remainder taken from reference TRBV28 and TRBJ2-7, is DVKVTQSSRYLVKRTGEKVFLECVQDMDHENMFWYRQDPGLGLRLIYFSYDVKMKEKGDIPEGYSVSREKKERFSLILESASTNQTSMYLCASSSRGGSYEQYFGPGTRLTVT.

The CDR3 sequence: CASSPPSGERNTIYF. CDR3 in DNA: TGTGCCAGCTCACCACCTTCAGGAGAAAGAAACACCATATATTTT. The chain has TRBV18 and TRBJ1-3; no firm D call. Germline V CDR1 and CDR2: KGHSH, LQKENI. There are 15 residues in the CDR3. V lost 0 bases and J lost 5, with 11 bases in between.

The table lists this clone with a count of one. The chain recombines TRBV6-4 with TRBJ1-6; 8 nucleotides align to TRBD1. Germline CDR1 reads MRHNA; CDR2 reads SNTAGT. V gave up 8 bases and J gave up 8 bases; unmatched junction bases: 11. The CDR3 loop spans 15 amino acids. The CDR3 DNA sequence: TGTGCCAGCTTAAACCCCGACAGGGGCGATTCACCCCTCCACTTT. It specifies CASLNPDRGDSPLHF.

The chain carries TRBV28 and TRBJ2-1, with 8 bases lining up with TRBD2. The CDR3 is 16 residues long. The V and J ends lost 6 bases and 3 bases, in that order; junction bases with no gene match: 10. The germline CDR1 and CDR2 sequences are MDHEN and SYDVKM. The CDR3 spells CASRSLAGTFYNEQFF. The CDR3 nucleotides read TGTGCCAGCAGATCTTTAGCGGGAACCTTCTACAATGAGCAGTTCTTC.

In DNA, the CDR3 is TGTGCCAGCAGCACGGACCAGGGCTCCTACAATGAGCAGTTCTTC. This encodes CASSTDQGSYNEQFF. V and J are TRBV11-3 and TRBJ2-1; perhaps TRBD1 as D (5 bases). V lost 5 bases and J lost 0, with 11 bases in between. Germline V gene data show CDR1 as SGHNT and CDR2 as YENEEA. The CDR3 is 15 amino acids.

This rearrangement joins TRBV11-1 to TRBJ1-1, with D hard to call. Germline CDR1 SGHAT, CDR2 FQDESV (reference sequence). Trimming took 5 bases from V and 0 from J, leaving 7 bases between them. The CDR3 covers 13 residues. Written as DNA, the CDR3 is TGTGCCAGCAGCCTGGTGGTGAACACTGAAGCTTTCTTT. It translates to CASSLVVNTEAFF. The full variable domain, completed using reference TRBV11-1 and TRBJ1-1, is EAEVAQSPRYKITEKSQAVAFWCDPISGHATLYWYRQILGQGPELLVQFQDESVVDDSQLPKDRFSAERLKGVDSTLKIQPAELGDSAMYLCASSLVVNTEAFFGQGTRLTVV.

A few counts support this clone. This chain uses TRBV6-6 with TRBJ2-5; D may be TRBD1 (6 bases). Between the trimmed V and J ends, which lost 6 bases and 4 bases, there was a span of 12 bases. Germline CDR1 and CDR2: MNHNY and SVGAGI (reference sequence). The CDR3 has 13 amino acids. The CDR3 protein is CASSYTRGETQYF. CDR3 nucleotides: TGTGCCAGCAGCTATACCAGGGGAGAGACCCAGTACTTC.

The V call is TRBV27, the J call TRBJ2-2, with D uncertain. CDR3 length equals 12 residues. Germline CDR1 and CDR2: MNHEY and SMNVEV (reference sequence). Trimming left V 5 bases short and J 6 bases short, with 7 bases between. This CDR3 is CASSPPAGELFF. In DNA, the CDR3 is TGTGCCAGCAGTCCCCCCGCCGGGGAGCTGTTTTTT.

The chain is built from TRBV5-1 and TRBJ2-1, with 15 bases matching TRBD2. CDR3 length equals 17 residues. From germline, CDR1 is SGHRS and CDR2 YFSETQ. Trimming cost V 3 bases and J 6 bases; bases outside gene matches: 7. CDR3 DNA: TGCGCCAGCAGCTCCGAACCGGGACTAGCGGGGGGCAATGAGCAGTTCTTC. Translating it yields CASSSEPGLAGGNEQFF.

Judged by abundance, this clone is medium-sized. The chain uses TRBV7-2 and TRBJ1-1; D is undetermined. The V gene's germline CDR1 is SGHTA and CDR2 FQGNSA. The CDR3 is made up of 15 amino acids. The germline V and J ends were trimmed by 2 bases and 1 base, with 11 bases remaining between them. The CDR3 spells CASSLFYGENTEAFF. DNA for the CDR3: TGTGCCAGCAGCTTATTTTATGGCGAGAACACTGAAGCTTTCTTT.

The chain recombines TRBV7-8 with TRBJ2-7, with 9 bases aligning to TRBD2. The CDR3 totals 18 residues. Unmatched junction bases numbered 14, after V lost 2 bases and J lost 3 bases. Germline values: CDR1 SGHVS, CDR2 FQNEAQ. CDR3 sequence (DNA): TGTGCCAGCAGCTTAACAACCTCACATAGGACTAGCGTCTACGAGCAGTACTTC. Translation: CASSLTTSHRTSVYEQYF.

This CDR3 reads CASGSIAGGSDEQYF. CDR3 nucleotide sequence: TGTGCCAGCGGCTCAATAGCGGGGGGGAGCGACGAGCAGTACTTC. This chain connects TRBV6-1 to TRBJ2-7; 11 bases line up with TRBD2. V trimming: 8 bases; J trimming: 5 bases; junction bases outside the gene matches: 11. This CDR3 comprises 15 residues. The germline V gene encodes CDR1 MNHNS and CDR2 SASEGT.

The chain recombines TRBV10-3 with TRBJ2-2; tentatively, D is TRBD1 (6 bases). The CDR3 is made up of 14 amino acids. Deletions cut 3 bases from V and 7 bases from J, with 12 bases between. CDR1 ENHRY and CDR2 SYGVKD come from the germline V gene. The CDR3: CAISDGGLNGELFF. In nucleotides, the CDR3 is TGTGCCATCAGTGATGGGGGCCTCAACGGGGAGCTGTTTTTT.